A single sample gave rise to the 8 T cell receptor beta chains below, sequenced in a study of blood T cell repertoires in COVID-19. Clones were read by immunoSEQ multiplex PCR, and TCRdb kept only the in-frame ones, dropping some. Among about 160,000 clones, approximately 79% were seen once, and the ten largest hold 7%. Material: peripheral blood. The source of these receptors is a woman in her thirties or forties with COVID-19, enrolled during active disease.

The V call is TRBV11-2, the J call TRBJ2-5; tentatively, D is TRBD2 (6 bases). Trimming removed 5 bases at V and 5 bases at J, with 15 bases between. CDR1 is SGHAT and CDR2 is FQNNGV in the germline V gene. The CDR3 has 14 residues. This CDR3 is CASSAQGGGETQYF. DNA for the CDR3: TGTGCCAGCAGCGCGCAGGGAGGTGGTGAGACCCAGTACTTC.

V gene TRBV29-1 combines with J gene TRBJ2-5; unclear D gene. The CDR3 consists of 13 residues. In germline, CDR1 is SQVTM, CDR2 ANQGSEA. V shed 6 bases and J shed 0 bases, with 11 bases lying between them. CDR3 residues: CSVAATNQETQYF. The CDR3 DNA reads as TGCAGCGTGGCGGCTACAAACCAAGAGACCCAGTACTTC.

The rearrangement links TRBV10-3 to TRBJ2-7, with a tentative D call TRBD2 (5 bases). The CDR3 is 15 residues long. Trimming shortened V by 4 bases and J by 2 bases, and 15 bases separated the two germline ends. The germline V gene encodes CDR1 ENHRY and CDR2 SYGVKD. The CDR3 is CAISGELGVPYEQYF. CDR3 coding DNA: TGTGCCATCAGTGGGGAGCTTGGGGTTCCCTACGAGCAGTACTTC.

The chain links TRBV29-1 to TRBJ2-1; TRBD2 matches 14 bases. Germline V gives CDR1 SQVTM, CDR2 ANQGSEA. This CDR3 contains 15 residues. The V gene end was trimmed by 4 bases and the J gene end by 10 bases; junction bases not matched to a gene: 9. The DNA of the CDR3 is TGCAGCGTTGCTCGGGGACTAGCGGGAGTCAAGGAGCAGTTCTTC. Its protein is CSVARGLAGVKEQFF.

CDR3 DNA sequence: TGTGCCAGCAGTGACTCGAGCTCCTACGAGCAGTACTTC. Encoded protein: CASSDSSSYEQYF. The V and J genes are TRBV2 and TRBJ2-7, with no clear D. This CDR3 comprises 13 residues. Germline CDR1 reads SNHLY; CDR2 reads FYNNEI. The V end was cut by 3 bases, the J end by 0 bases, with 6 bases between.

CDR3 sequence (DNA): TGCAGCACCCCGTGGGGTGGCGGGGGAAGTGGTGGTACGCAGTATTTT. Protein sequence: CSTPWGGGGSGGTQYF. The chain recombines TRBV29-1 with TRBJ2-3; 7 bases align to TRBD2. This CDR3 has 16 amino acids. With V trimmed by 8 bases and J by 8 bases, 22 bases remained unmatched. Germline V gene sequence: CDR1 SQVTM, CDR2 ANQGSEA.

This chain uses TRBV2 with TRBJ2-3; the match to TRBD1 covers 8 bases. V shed 4 bases and J 3 bases; nucleotides not matched to a gene: 6. CDR1 is SNHLY, CDR2 FYNNEI, per germline. The CDR3 sequence is 15 residues long. This chain's CDR3 is CASSVEDRATDTQYF. The CDR3 DNA reads as TGTGCCAGCAGTGTAGAGGACAGGGCGACAGATACGCAGTATTTT.

The chain uses TRBV12-3 or TRBV12-4 and TRBJ1-1, with D unresolved. V lost 3 bases and J lost 5, with 10 bases in between. This CDR3 comprises 13 residues. The CDR3 loop reads CASSFRTGTEAFF. The CDR3 DNA is TGTGCCAGCAGTTTCCGTACGGGGACTGAAGCTTTCTTT.